The source of this T cell receptor beta chain is a study of early stage breast cancer tumors. The germline gives CDR1 WNHNN, CDR2 SYGVQD (reference sequence). The CDR3 is 17 residues long. V shed 3 bases and J 6 bases; nucleotides not matched to a gene: 13. Sequenced by immunoSEQ multiplex PCR; TCRdb stores in-frame clones only, minus some. The repertoire holds fewer than 75,000 clones, with over 65% as singletons. The gene calls are TRBV10-1 and TRBJ2-1; 8 bases match TRBD2. Sequencing used blood. The TCR comes from a person aged 25 to 45 with breast cancer. In DNA form, the CDR3 reads TGCGCCAGCAGTGACGGTTTAGCGGGATCCAGGGGCAATGAGCAGTTCTTC. This sequence encodes CASSDGLAGSRGNEQFF.